This TCR beta chain was recorded in a study of T cells in Graves' hyperthyroidism and ophthalmopathy. These patients, aged 18 to 65, had recently diagnosed hyperthyroidism lasting under 2 months. Patients were excluded for uncontrolled infection, other autoimmune disease, pregnancy or lactation. CDR1 is DFQATT and CDR2 is SNEGSKA in the germline V gene (reference sequence). There are 14 residues in the CDR3. Deletions cut 3 bases from V and 4 bases from J, with 15 bases between. Amplification targeted TCR beta CDR3 regions from RNA transcripts. TCR CDR3 underwent first-round RT-PCR with the HTBI primer set. From the multiplex PCR reads, TCRdb called clonotypes with MiXCR, one entry per CDR3 protein. The sample contains 350,000 to 450,000 distinct CDR3 sequences, approximately 18% of which appear only once.

Material for sequencing was blood. The TCR originated in a woman aged 25 to 39 with Graves' hyperthyroidism that later progressed to Graves' ophthalmopathy. This chain connects TRBV20-1 to TRBJ1-2; D gene uncertain. The CDR3 loop is CSASPRPDSYGYTF. CDR3 in DNA: TGCAGTGCTAGCCCCCGGCCCGACTCCTATGGCTACACCTTC.